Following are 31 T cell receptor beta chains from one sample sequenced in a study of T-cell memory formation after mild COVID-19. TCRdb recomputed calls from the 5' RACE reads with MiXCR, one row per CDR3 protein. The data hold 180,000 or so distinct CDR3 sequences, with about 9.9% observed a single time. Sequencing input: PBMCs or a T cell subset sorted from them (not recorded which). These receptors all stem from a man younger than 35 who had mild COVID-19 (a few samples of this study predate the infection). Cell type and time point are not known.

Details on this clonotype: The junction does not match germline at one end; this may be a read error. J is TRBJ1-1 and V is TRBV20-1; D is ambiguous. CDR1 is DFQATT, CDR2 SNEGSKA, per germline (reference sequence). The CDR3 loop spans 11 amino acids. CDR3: CARERGTEAFF. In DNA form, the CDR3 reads TGTGCCCGGGAGCGGGGTACTGAAGCTTTCTTT.

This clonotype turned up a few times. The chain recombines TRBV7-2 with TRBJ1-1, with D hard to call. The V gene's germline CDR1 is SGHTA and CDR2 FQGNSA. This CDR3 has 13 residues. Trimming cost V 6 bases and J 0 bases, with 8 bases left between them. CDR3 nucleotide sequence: TGTGCCAGCAGTTGGTCTATGAACACTGAAGCTTTCTTT. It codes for CASSWSMNTEAFF.

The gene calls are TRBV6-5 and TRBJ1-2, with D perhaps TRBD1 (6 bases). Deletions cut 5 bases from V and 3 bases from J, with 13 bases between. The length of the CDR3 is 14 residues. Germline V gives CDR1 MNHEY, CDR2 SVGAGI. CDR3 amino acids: CASSAHRVDYGYTF. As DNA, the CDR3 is TGTGCCAGCAGTGCCCACAGGGTAGACTATGGCTACACCTTC.

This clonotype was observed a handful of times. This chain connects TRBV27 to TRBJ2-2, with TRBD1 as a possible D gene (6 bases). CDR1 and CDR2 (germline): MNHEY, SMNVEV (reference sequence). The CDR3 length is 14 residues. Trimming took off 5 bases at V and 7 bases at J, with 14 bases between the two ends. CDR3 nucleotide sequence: TGTGCCAGCAGTATTAAACAGGGACACGGGGAGCTGTTTTTT. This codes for CASSIKQGHGELFF.

As DNA, the CDR3 is TGTGCCAGCAGTCCCAGGACTAACGCAAGACCGGCGGGTGAGCAGTTCTTC. Translated, it gives CASSPRTNARPAGEQFF. The V call is TRBV6-5, the J call TRBJ2-1, with TRBD2 as a possible D gene (6 bases). This CDR3 is 17 amino acids long. V dropped 5 bases and J dropped 9 bases, with 26 bases sitting between them. Germline CDR1 and CDR2: MNHEY and SVGAGI.

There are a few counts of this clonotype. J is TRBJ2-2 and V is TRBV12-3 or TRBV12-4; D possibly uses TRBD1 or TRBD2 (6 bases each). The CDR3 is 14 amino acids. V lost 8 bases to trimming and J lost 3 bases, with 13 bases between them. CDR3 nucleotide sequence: TGTGCCAGCTCCCTAGGGGGGTACACCGGGGAGCTGTTTTTT. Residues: CASSLGGYTGELFF.

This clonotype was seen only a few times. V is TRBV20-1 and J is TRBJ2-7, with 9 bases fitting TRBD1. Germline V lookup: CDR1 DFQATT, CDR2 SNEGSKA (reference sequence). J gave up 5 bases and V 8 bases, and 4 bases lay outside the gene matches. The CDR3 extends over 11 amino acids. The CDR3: CSPGQGNEQYF. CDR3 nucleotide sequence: TGCAGTCCCGGACAGGGGAACGAGCAGTACTTC.

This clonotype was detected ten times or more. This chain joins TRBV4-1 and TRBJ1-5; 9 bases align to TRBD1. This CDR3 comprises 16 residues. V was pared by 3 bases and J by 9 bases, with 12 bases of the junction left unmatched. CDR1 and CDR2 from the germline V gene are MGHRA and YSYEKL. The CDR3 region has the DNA TGCGCCAGCAGCCAGCCCGGGACAGGGCCGAAAGTGCCCCAGCATTTT. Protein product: CASSQPGTGPKVPQHF.

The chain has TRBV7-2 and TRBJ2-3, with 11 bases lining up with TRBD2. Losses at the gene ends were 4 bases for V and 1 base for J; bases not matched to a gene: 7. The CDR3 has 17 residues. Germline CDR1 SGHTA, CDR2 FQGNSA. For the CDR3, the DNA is TGTGCCAGCAGCTCCCAATCGACTAGCGGGGGCACAGATACGCAGTATTTT. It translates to CASSSQSTSGGTDTQYF.

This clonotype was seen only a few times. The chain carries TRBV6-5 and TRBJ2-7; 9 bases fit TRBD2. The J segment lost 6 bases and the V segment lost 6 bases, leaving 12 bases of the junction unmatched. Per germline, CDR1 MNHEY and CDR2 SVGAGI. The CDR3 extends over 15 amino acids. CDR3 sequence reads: CASRSSGETTAEQYV. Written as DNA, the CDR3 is TGTGCCAGCAGATCTAGCGGGGAGACTACGGCCGAGCAGTACGTC.

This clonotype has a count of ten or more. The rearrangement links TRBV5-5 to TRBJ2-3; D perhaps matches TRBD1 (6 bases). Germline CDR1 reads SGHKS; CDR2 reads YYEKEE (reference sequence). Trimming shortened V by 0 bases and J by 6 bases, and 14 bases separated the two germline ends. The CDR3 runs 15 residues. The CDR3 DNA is TGTGCCAGCAGCTTGGACCCGGGTACAGGGGATACGCAGTATTTT. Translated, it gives CASSLDPGTGDTQYF.

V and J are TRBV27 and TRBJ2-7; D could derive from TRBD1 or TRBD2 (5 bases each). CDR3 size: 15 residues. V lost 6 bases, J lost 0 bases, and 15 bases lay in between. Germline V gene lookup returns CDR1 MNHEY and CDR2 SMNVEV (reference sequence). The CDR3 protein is CASSRGVPSSYEQYV. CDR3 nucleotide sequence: TGTGCCAGCAGCCGAGGGGTCCCGAGCTCCTACGAGCAGTACGTC.

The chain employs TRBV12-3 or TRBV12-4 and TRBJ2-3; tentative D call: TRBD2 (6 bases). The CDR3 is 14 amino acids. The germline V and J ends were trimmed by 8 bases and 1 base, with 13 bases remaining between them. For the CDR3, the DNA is TGTGCCAGCTGGCTTAGCGGCGGCACAGATACGCAGTATTTT. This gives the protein CASWLSGGTDTQYF.

The CDR3 nucleotides are TGTGCCAGCAGCCAAGGGGGCAGACTAGCTTTCTTT. Its protein is CASSQGGRLAFF. V is TRBV3-1 and J is TRBJ1-1, with TRBD1 as a possible D gene (5 bases). Germline V gene lookup returns CDR1 LGHDT and CDR2 YNNKEL (reference sequence). The CDR3 runs to 12 residues. V gave up 1 base and J gave up 10 bases, with 10 bases separating them.

The CDR3 spells CASSYLGRGTEAFF. In nucleotides, the CDR3 is TGTGCCAGCAGTTACCTGGGGCGAGGGACTGAAGCTTTCTTT. V gene TRBV6-5 combines with J gene TRBJ1-1; D is possibly TRBD1 (5 bases). Between the trimmed V and J ends, which lost 2 bases and 5 bases, there was a span of 12 bases. The CDR3 has 14 residues. The germline CDR1 and CDR2 sequences are MNHEY and SVGAGI.

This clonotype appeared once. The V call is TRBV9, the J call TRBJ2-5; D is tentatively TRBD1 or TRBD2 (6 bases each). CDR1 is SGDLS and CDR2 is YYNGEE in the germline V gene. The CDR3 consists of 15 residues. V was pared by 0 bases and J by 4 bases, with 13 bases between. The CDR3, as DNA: TGTGCCAGCAGCGTAGACCCGGGGGCCGGAGAGACCCAGTACTTC. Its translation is CASSVDPGAGETQYF.

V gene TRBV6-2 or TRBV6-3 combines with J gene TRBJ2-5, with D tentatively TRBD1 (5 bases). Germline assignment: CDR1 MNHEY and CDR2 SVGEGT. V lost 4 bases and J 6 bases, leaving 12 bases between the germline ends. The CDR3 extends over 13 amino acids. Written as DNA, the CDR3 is TGTGCCAGCAGTTTCCAGGGTCAACAGACCCAGTACTTC. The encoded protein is CASSFQGQQTQYF.

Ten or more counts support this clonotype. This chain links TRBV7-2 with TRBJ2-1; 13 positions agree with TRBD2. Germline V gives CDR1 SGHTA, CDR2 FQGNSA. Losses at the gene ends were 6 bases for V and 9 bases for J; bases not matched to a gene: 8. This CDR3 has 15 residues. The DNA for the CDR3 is TGTGCCAGCAGTGAAACTAGCGGGGGGGCTCGTGAGCAGTTCTTC. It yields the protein CASSETSGGAREQFF.

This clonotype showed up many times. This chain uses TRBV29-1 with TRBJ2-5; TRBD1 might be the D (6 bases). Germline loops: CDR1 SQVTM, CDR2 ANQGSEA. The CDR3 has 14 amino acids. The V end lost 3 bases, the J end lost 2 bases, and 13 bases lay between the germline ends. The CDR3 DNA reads TGCAGCGTTGATTTGGACAGCGTTCAAGAGACCCAGTACTTC. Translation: CSVDLDSVQETQYF.

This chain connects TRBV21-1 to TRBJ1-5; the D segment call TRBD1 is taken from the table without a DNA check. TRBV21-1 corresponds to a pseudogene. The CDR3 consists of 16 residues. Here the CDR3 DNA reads TGTGCCAGCAGCTACAGGGACAGGCATCGCAATCAGCCCCAGCATTTT. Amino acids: CASSYRDRHRNQPQHF.

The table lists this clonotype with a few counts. In DNA, the CDR3 is TGCGCCAGCCAGCTTCACGGGCCCTCTTACAAGGAAAAACTGTTTTTT. Residues: CASQLHGPSYKEKLFF. V usage is TRBV5-1 and J usage is TRBJ1-4; D not certain. Per the germline V gene, CDR1 is SGHRS and CDR2 is YFSETQ. With 7 bases removed from V and 8 bases from J, the gap between germline ends came to 24 bases. CDR3 length: 16 amino acids.

CDR3 DNA sequence: TGTGCCAGCACCCCCCGGCCTAGCACAGATACGCAGTATTTT. It codes for CASTPRPSTDTQYF. This chain joins TRBV9 and TRBJ2-3; D is undetermined. The V and J ends lost 6 bases and 0 bases respectively, with 11 bases between them. The CDR3 sequence is 14 residues long. Germline CDR1 is SGDLS and CDR2 is YYNGEE. The variable domain in full, completed from reference TRBV9 and TRBJ2-3, reads DSGVTQTPKHLITATGQRVTLRCSPRSGDLSVYWYQQSLDQGLQFLIQYYNGEERAKGNILERFSAQQFPDLHSELNLSSLELGDSALYFCASTPRPSTDTQYFGPGTRLTVL.

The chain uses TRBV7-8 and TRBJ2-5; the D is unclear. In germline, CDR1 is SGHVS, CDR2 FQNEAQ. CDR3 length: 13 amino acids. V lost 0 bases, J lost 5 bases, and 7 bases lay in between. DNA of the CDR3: TGTGCCAGCAGCTTAGCCAGTGCGGAGACCCAGTACTTC. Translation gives CASSLASAETQYF.

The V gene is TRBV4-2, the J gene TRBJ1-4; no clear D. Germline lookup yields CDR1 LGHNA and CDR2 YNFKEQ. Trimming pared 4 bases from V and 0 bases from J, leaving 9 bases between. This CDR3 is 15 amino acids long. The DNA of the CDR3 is TGTGCCAGCAGCCGAAATCCTGCAACTAATGAAAAACTGTTTTTT. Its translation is CASSRNPATNEKLFF.

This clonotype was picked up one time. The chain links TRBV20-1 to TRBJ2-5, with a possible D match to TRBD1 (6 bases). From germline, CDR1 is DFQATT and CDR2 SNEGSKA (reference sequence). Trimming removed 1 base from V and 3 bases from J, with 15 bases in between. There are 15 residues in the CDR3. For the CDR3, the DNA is TGCAGTGCTAGAGTACCCGGGACAAGAAAAGAGACCCAGTACTTC. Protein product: CSARVPGTRKETQYF.

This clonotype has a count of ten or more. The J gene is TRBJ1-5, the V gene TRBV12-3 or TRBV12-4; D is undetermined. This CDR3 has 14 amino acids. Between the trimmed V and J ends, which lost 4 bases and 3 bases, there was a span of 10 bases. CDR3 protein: CASSSENTNQPQHF. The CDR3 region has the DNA TGTGCCAGCAGTTCAGAAAATACCAATCAGCCCCAGCATTTT.

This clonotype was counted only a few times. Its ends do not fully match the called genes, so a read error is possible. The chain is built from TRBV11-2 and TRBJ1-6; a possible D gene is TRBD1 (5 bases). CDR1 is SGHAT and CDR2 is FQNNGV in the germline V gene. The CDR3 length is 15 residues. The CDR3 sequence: CASSFGARTLSGLDF. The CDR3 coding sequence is TGTGCCAGCAGCTTTGGGGCTAGAACCCTCTCTGGGCTCGACTTT.

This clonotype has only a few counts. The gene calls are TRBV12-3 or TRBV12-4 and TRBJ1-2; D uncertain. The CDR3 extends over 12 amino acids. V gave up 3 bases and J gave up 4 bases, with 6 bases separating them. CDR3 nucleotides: TGTGCCAGCAGTTTTGGCGCCTATGGCTACACCTTC. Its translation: CASSFGAYGYTF.

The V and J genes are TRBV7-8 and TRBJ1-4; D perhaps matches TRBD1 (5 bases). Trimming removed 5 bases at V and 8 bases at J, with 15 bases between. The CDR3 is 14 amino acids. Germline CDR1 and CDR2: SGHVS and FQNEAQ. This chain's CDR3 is CASSVGPGEEKLFF. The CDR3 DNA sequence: TGTGCCAGCAGCGTGGGGCCCGGAGAGGAAAAACTGTTTTTT.

The CDR3 protein is CASSLVGANNSPLHF. The CDR3 coding sequence is TGTGCCAGCAGCTTAGTTGGGGCGAATAATTCACCCCTCCACTTT. V gene TRBV7-2 combines with J gene TRBJ1-6, with D possibly being TRBD1 (5 bases). Trimming left V 1 base short and J 5 bases short, with 9 bases between. The CDR3 totals 15 residues. Germline CDR1 is SGHTA and CDR2 is FQGNSA.

Here the CDR3 reads CASSYSSSGGTDTQYF. CDR3 sequence (DNA): TGTGCCAGCAGTTACTCGAGTAGCGGGGGCACAGATACGCAGTATTTT. The rearrangement uses TRBV6-5 and TRBJ2-3, with 8 bases matching TRBD2. Germline V gene sequence: CDR1 MNHEY, CDR2 SVGAGI. CDR3 length equals 16 residues. V gave up 0 bases and J gave up 1 base; unmatched junction bases: 3.